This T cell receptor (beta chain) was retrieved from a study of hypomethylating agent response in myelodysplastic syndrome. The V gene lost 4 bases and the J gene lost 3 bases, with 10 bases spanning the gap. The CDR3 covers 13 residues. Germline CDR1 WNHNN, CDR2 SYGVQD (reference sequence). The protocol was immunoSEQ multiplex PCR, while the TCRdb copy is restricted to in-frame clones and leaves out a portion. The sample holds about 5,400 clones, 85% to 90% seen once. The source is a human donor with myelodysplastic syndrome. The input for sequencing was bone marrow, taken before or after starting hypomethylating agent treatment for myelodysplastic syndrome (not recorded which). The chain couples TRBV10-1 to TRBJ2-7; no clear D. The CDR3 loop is CASSGGSNYEQYF. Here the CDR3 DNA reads TGCGCCAGCAGTGGCGGATCTAACTACGAGCAGTACTTC.